The table lists the clone carrying this T cell receptor beta chain with a count of one. The antigen is unknown. This specimen comes from a study of shared clonotypes between healthy human individuals. The repertoire was sequenced with immunoSEQ multiplex PCR; TCRdb's copy has only in-frame clones and lacks some. The sample has over a million clones; around 95% are singletons. Study-wide results and limits: Memory subsets had estimated richness that was generally smaller than that of naive subsets.

The V segment lost 0 bases and the J segment 1 base; nucleotides outside the gene matches: 5. Germline CDR1 and CDR2: SGHTA and FQGNSA. This CDR3 contains 18 residues. This chain links TRBV7-2 with TRBJ2-5; 13 bases are shared with TRBD2. What was sequenced was naive CD4+ T cells sorted from blood. As to subset: CD45RA+ positively selected. The sequence came from a man under 40 in good health. The CDR3 reads CASSLARTSGRSQETQYF. The CDR3 nucleotides read TGTGCCAGCAGCTTAGCGAGGACTAGCGGGAGATCCCAAGAGACCCAGTACTTC.